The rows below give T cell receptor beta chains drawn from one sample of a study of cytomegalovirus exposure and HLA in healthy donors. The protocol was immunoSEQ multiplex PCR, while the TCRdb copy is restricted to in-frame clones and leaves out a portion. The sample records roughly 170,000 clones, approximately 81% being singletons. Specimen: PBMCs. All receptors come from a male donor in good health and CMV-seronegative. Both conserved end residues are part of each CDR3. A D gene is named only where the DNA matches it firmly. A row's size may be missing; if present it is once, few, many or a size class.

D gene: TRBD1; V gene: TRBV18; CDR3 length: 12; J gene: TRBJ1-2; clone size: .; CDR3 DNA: TGTGCCAGCACCCGGGACAGGTCAGGCTACACCTTC; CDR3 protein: CASTRDRSGYTF
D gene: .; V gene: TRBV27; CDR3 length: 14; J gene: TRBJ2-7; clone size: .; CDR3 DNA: TGTGCCAGCAGTAGCAGGGGCGGTCCCTACGAGCAGTACTTC; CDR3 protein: CASSSRGGPYEQYF
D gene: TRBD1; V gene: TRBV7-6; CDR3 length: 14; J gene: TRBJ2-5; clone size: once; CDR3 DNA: TGTGCCAGCAGCTTAGGGGGACAGGGAGAGACCCAGTACTTC; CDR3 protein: CASSLGGQGETQYF
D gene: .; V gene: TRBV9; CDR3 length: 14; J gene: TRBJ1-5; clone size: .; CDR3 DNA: TGTGCCAGCAGCGCCGGACGGGGAAATCAGCCCCAGCATTTT; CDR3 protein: CASSAGRGNQPQHF
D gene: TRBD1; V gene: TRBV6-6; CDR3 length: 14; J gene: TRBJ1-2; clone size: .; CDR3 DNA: TGTGCCAGCAGCCCTGACAGGGATGGCTATGGCTACACCTTC; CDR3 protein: CASSPDRDGYGYTF
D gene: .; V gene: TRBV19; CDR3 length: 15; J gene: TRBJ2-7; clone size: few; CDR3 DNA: TGTGCCAGTAGTATAGATCTAGGCAGCACCTACGAGCAGTACTTC; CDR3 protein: CASSIDLGSTYEQYF
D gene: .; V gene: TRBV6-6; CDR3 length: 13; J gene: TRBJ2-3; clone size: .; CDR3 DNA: TGTGCCAGCATGCAGGGAAGCACAGATACGCAGTATTTT; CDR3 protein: CASMQGSTDTQYF
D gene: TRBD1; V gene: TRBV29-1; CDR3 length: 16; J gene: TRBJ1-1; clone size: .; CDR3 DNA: TGCAGCGCTGGATTCGGGACAGGGGGCTCTAACACTGAAGCTTTCTTT; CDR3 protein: CSAGFGTGGSNTEAFF
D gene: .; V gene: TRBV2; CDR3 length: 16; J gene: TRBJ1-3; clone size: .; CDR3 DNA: TGTGCCAGCAGGAGGGAGTTGCTAAACTCTGGAAACACCATATATTTT; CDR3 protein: CASRRELLNSGNTIYF
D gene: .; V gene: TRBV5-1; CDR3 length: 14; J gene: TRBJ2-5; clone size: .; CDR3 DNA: TGCGCCAGCACCCAGAACAGGGTAGAGGAGACCCAGTACTTC; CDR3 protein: CASTQNRVEETQYF
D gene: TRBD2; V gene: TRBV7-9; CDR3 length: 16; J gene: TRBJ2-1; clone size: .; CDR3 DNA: TGTGCCAGCAGCGCTGGACTAGCGTGGAAGAACAATGAGCAGTTCTTC; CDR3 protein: CASSAGLAWKNNEQFF